This TCR beta chain appears in the sequencing data of a study of tumor-infiltrating lymphocytes in primary liver carcinoma. Overall study context: Surgery removed the patients' primary liver carcinoma.

Blood RNA originated from unsorted whole blood, with germline DNA additionally extracted. For this clonotype: A read error may produce the germline difference seen at one junction end.

The CDR3 extends over 14 amino acids. The germline V gene has CDR1 SQVTM and CDR2 ANQGSEA. Production of TCR beta cDNA used 400 to 650 ng total RNA together with a constant-region primer. Three rounds of nested multiplex PCR with slightly modified ARM-PCR produced TCR beta libraries. It was with TRBV1-TRBV30 forward primers and a C-beta reverse primer that the first two PCR rounds were run, at roughly 10 cycles each. Each CDR3 protein is one row after TCRdb ran MiXCR on the multiplex PCR reads. The table records approximately 320,000 distinct CDR3 sequences, approximately 58% of them present only once.

Input material: peripheral blood. This clonotype was sampled from a woman younger than 45 with primary liver carcinoma and hepatitis B virus infection. V is TRBV29-1 and J is TRBJ2-7; D may correspond to TRBD1 or TRBD2 (5 bases each). Here the CDR3 DNA reads TGCAGCGCCGCCCCTCCGGGACGGCTCGGCGAGCACCACTTC. The encoded protein is CSAAPPGRLGEHHF.